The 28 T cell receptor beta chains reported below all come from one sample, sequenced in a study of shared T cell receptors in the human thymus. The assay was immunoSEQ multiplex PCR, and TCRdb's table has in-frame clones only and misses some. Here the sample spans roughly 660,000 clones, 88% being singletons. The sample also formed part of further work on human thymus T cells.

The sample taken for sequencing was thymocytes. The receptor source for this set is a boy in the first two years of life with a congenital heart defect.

CDR3 sequence: CASSFETSNPCEQYF. The CDR3 bases are TGTGCCAGCAGTTTTGAGACTAGTAACCCCTGCGAGCAGTACTTC. The chain recombines TRBV28 with TRBJ2-7; weak D call: TRBD2 (6 bases). The CDR3 spans 15 residues. Trimming left V 3 bases short and J 6 bases short, with 18 bases between. Germline values: CDR1 MDHEN, CDR2 SYDVKM.

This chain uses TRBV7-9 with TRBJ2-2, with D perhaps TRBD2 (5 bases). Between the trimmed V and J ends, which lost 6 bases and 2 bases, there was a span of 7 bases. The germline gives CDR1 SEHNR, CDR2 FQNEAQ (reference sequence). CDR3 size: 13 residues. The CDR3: CASRRVNTGELFF. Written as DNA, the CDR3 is TGTGCCAGCAGGAGGGTTAACACCGGGGAGCTGTTTTTT.

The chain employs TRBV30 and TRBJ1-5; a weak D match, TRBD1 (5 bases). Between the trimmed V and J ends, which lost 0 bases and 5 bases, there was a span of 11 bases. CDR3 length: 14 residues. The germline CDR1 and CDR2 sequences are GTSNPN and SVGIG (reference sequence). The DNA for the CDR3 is TGTGCCTGGAGTGTACGTGGGGCGGATCAGCCCCAGCATTTT. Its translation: CAWSVRGADQPQHF.

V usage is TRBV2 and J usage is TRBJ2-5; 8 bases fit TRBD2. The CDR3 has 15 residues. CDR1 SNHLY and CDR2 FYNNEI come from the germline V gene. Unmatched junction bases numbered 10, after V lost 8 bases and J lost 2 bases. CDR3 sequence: CASPMSGSGQETQYF. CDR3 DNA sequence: TGTGCCAGCCCGATGAGCGGGAGCGGGCAAGAGACCCAGTACTTC.

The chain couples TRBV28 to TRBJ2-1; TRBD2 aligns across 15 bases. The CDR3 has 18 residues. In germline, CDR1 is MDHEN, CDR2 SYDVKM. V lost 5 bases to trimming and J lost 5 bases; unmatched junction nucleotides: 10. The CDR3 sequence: CASSPGTSGRLPDNEQFF. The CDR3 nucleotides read TGTGCCAGCAGTCCGGGGACTAGCGGGAGGTTGCCAGACAATGAGCAGTTCTTC.

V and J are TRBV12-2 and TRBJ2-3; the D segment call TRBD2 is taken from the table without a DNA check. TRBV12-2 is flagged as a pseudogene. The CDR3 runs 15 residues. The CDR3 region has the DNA TGTGCAAGTCGCTCTCCGCGGCGGAACACAGATACGCAGTATTTT. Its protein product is CASRSPRRNTDTQYF.

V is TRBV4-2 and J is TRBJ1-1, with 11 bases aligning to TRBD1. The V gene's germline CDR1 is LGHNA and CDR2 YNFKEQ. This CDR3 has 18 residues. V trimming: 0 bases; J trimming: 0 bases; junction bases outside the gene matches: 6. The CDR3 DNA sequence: TGTGCCAGCAGCCAAGATGGGGGACAGGGGGATTTGAACACTGAAGCTTTCTTT. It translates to CASSQDGGQGDLNTEAFF.

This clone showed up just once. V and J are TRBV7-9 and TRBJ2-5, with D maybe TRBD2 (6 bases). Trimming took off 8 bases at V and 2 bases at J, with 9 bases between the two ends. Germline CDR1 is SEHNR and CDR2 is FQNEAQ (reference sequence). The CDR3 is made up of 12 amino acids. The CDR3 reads CASSGGQETQYF. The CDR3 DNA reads TGTGCCAGCTCCGGGGGACAAGAGACCCAGTACTTC.

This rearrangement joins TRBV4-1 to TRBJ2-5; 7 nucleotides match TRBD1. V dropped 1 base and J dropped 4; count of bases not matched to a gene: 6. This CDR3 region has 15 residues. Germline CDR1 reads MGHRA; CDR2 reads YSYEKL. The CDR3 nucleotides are TGCGCCAGCAGCCAAGTTGGGACAGACCGAGAGACCCAGTACTTC. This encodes CASSQVGTDRETQYF.

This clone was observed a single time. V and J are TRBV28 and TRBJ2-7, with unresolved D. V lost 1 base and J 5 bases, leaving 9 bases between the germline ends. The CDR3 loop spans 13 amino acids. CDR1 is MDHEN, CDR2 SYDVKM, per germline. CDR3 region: CASSLFPRDEQYF. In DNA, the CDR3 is TGTGCCAGCAGTTTATTCCCTCGGGACGAGCAGTACTTC.

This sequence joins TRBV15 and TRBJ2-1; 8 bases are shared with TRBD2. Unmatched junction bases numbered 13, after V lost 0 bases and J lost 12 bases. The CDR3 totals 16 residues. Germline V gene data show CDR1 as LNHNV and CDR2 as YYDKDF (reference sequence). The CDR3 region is CATSREGTRTPRGQFF. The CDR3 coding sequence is TGTGCCACCAGCAGAGAGGGGACTAGGACCCCCAGGGGGCAGTTCTTC.

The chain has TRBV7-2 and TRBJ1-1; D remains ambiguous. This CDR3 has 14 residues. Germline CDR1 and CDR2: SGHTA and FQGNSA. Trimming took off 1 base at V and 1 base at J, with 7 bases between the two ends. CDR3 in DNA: TGTGCCAGCAGCTTAGGCAGATCGAACACTGAAGCTTTCTTT. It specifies CASSLGRSNTEAFF.

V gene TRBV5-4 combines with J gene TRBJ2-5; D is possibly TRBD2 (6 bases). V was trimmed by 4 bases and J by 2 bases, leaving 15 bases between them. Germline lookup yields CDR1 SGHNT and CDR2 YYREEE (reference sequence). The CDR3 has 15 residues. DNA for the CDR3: TGTGCCAGCAGCGTTCGGACTACCTCACAAGAGACCCAGTACTTC. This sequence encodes CASSVRTTSQETQYF.

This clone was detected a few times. CDR3 sequence: CASSESLDRGRANTEAFF. DNA for the CDR3: TGTGCCAGCAGTGAATCCCTGGACAGGGGGCGGGCGAACACTGAAGCTTTCTTT. The V gene is TRBV25-1, the J gene TRBJ1-1; 11 bases match TRBD1. V shed 1 base, J shed 1 base, and the junction held 8 bases outside the gene matches. Looked up from germline, CDR1 is MGHDK and CDR2 is SYGVNS. CDR3 length: 18 amino acids.

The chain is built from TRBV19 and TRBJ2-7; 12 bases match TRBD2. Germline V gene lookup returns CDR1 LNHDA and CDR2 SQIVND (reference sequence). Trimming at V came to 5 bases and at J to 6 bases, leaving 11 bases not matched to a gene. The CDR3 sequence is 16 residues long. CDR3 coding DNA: TGTGCCAGTAGTTCAACCCGGACTAGCGGGAAAGGCGAGCAGTACTTC. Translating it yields CASSSTRTSGKGEQYF.

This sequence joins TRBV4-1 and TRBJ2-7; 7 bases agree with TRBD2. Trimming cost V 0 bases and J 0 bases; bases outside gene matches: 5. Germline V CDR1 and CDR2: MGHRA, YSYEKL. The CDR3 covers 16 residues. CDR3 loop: CASSQDLERGSYEQYF. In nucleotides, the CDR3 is TGCGCCAGCAGCCAAGATTTGGAGCGGGGCTCCTACGAGCAGTACTTC.

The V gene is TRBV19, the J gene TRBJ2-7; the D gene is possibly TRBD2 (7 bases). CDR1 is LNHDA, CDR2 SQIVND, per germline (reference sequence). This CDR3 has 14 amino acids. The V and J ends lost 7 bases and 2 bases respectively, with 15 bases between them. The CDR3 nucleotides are TGTGCCAGTACCCCGGCGGGGGCCCCCTACGAGCAGTACTTC. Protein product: CASTPAGAPYEQYF.

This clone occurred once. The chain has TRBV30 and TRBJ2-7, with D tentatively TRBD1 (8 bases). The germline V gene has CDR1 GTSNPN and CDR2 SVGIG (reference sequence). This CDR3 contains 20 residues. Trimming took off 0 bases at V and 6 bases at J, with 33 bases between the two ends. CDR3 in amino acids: CAWSVLGQGDPDRGSGEQYF. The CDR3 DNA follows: TGTGCCTGGAGTGTACTTGGACAGGGAGACCCTGACCGCGGGAGTGGCGAGCAGTACTTC.

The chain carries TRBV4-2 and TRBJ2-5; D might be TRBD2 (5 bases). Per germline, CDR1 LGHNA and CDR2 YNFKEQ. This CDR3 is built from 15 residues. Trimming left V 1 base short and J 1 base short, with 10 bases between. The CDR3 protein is CASSQVWEPQETQYF. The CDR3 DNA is TGTGCCAGCAGCCAAGTTTGGGAGCCCCAAGAGACCCAGTACTTC.

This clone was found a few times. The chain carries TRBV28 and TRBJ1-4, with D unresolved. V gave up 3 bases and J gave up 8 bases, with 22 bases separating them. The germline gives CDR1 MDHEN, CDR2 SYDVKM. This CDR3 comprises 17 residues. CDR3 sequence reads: CASSLGVGRQASEKLFF. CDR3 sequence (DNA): TGTGCCAGCAGTTTGGGAGTCGGTCGGCAGGCCTCCGAAAAACTGTTTTTT.

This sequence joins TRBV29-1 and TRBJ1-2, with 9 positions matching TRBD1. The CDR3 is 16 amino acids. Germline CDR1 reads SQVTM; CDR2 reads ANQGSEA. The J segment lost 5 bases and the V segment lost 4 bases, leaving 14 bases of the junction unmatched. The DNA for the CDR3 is TGCAGCGTTGCCGTAGTACAGGGGGCGTTGGATTATGGCTACACCTTC. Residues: CSVAVVQGALDYGYTF.

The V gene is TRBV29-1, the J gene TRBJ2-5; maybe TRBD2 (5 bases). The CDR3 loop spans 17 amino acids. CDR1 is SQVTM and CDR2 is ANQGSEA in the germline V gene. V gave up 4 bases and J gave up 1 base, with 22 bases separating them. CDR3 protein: CSVGGPGLGGLQETQYF. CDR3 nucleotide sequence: TGCAGCGTTGGCGGCCCTGGGTTGGGCGGACTCCAAGAGACCCAGTACTTC.

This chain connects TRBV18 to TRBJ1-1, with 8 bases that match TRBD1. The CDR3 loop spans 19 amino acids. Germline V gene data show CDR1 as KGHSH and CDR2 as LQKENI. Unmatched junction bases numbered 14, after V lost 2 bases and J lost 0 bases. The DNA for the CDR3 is TGTGCCAGCTCACCATTAGGTGACAGGGGAGAGGACATGAACACTGAAGCTTTCTTT. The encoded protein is CASSPLGDRGEDMNTEAFF.

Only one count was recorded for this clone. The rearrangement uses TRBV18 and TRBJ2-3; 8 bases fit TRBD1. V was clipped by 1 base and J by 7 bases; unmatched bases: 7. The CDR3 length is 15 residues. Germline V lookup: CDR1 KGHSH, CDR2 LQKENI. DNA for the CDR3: TGTGCCAGCTCACCACTGGACAGGGTAGGGAATACGCAGTATTTT. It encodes CASSPLDRVGNTQYF.

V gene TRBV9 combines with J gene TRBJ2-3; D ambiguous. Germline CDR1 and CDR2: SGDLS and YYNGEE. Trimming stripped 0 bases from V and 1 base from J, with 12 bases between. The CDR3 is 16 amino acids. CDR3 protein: CASSVGAPPGTDTQYF. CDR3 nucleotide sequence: TGTGCCAGCAGCGTAGGGGCGCCTCCAGGCACAGATACGCAGTATTTT.

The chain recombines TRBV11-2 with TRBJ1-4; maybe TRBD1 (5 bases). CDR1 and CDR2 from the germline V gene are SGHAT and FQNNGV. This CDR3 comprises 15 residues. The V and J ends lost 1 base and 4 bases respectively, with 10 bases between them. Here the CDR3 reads CASSLVPQGNEKLFF. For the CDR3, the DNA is TGTGCCAGCAGCTTAGTCCCCCAGGGTAATGAAAAACTGTTTTTT.

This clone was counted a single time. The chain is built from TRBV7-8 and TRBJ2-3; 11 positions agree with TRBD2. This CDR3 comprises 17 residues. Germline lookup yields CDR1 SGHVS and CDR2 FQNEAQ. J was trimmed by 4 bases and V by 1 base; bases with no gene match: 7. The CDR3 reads CASSLGSSGRRADTQYF. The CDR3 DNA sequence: TGTGCCAGCAGCTTAGGGTCTAGCGGGAGGCGGGCAGATACGCAGTATTTT. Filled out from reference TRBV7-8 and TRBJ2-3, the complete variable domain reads GAGVSQSPRYKVAKRGQDVALRCDPISGHVSLFWYQQALGQGPEFLTYFQNEAQLDKSGLPSDRFFAERPEGSVSTLKIQRTQQEDSAVYLCASSLGSSGRRADTQYFGPGTRLTVL.

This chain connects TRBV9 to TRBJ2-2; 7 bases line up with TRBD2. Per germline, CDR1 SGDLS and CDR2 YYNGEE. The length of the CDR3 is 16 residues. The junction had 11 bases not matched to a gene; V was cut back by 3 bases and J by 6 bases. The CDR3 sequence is CASSAGEGDDAGELFF. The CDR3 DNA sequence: TGTGCCAGCAGCGCGGGGGAGGGAGATGACGCCGGGGAGCTGTTTTTT.